Sequencing of this T cell receptor beta chain was carried out in a study of cytomegalovirus exposure and HLA in healthy donors. General study findings and limits: Among the most significant clusters, several appeared linked to common viral pathogens in a later analysis.

Worth noting for this clone: What it binds is not known.

This PCR relied on a set of 60 Vbeta primers and 13 Jbeta primers. TCRdb keeps only in-frame clones here, not all; method: immunoSEQ multiplex PCR. The sample has around 100,000 clones, 65% to 85% seen once; the top ten hold over 5%. Donors sampled were nominally healthy, though unrecorded immune exposures were likely. In germline, CDR1 is ENHRY, CDR2 SYGVKD. The V end lost 10 bases, the J end lost 2 bases, and 14 bases lay between the germline ends. The CDR3 sequence is 13 residues long. The TCR originated in a man aged 35 to 55 in good health and CMV-seropositive. Sequenced sample: PBMCs. This rearrangement joins TRBV10-3 to TRBJ2-5; maybe TRBD1 (6 bases). The CDR3: CASVRDTQETQYF. The CDR3, as DNA: TGTGCCAGCGTAAGGGACACTCAAGAGACCCAGTACTTC.